This T cell receptor beta chain derives from a study of blood T cell repertoires in COVID-19. Overall study context: Samples came from the United States, Italy and Spain, spanning acute and convalescent COVID-19. Sources were T cells, B-cell-depleted T cells, or PBMCs; the material itself was cDNA or gDNA.

Trimming removed 4 bases from V and 6 bases from J; junction bases left unmatched: 5. The germline V gene encodes CDR1 MGHRA and CDR2 YSYEKL. CDR3 length: 15 amino acids. As originally analysed: Estimation of nucleated cell counts relied on the amplification of reference gene primers. Clones were read by immunoSEQ multiplex PCR, and TCRdb kept only the in-frame ones, dropping some. That table supplies the V and J calls and clone size; D and trimming were determined from the DNA. The sample shows fewer than 55,000 clones, roughly 86% of them seen only once. The sequenced material came from peripheral blood. The chain combines TRBV4-1 with TRBJ1-5, with 11 positions matching TRBD1. The receptor was isolated from a woman aged 60-75 years with acute or convalescent COVID-19. The CDR3: CASSRGQGVGQPQHF. For the CDR3, the DNA is TGCGCCAGCAGCCGGGGACAGGGGGTAGGTCAGCCCCAGCATTTT.